Detailed here is one T cell receptor (beta chain). The antigen it binds to is not known. No quality values exist for individual bases; no much larger clone is one base distant. The method was UMI-ligation and nested PCR. The beta constant-region primer consisted of an equimolar mixture of two oligonucleotides that together covered TRBC1 and TRBC2. The ligated cDNA went through four rounds of PCR with nested alpha and beta constant-region primers together with the SP2 primer. A single-stranded oligonucleotide bearing the SP2 primer plus a 12-nucleotide UMI was ligated onto the 3' end of the cDNA by T4 RNA ligase 1. Incubation of the ligation reaction lasted roughly 19-24 hours at 16 degrees C. To avoid over-amplification, PCR2 was usually performed as a SYBR Green qPCR and halted once a predetermined threshold was reached. Apart from the first purification, every purification step used Agencourt AMPure XP magnetic beads. Libraries were quantified by Qubit and checked on a TapeStation, with a main peak expected near 650 bp. Sequencing of the pooled libraries was done on an Illumina MiSeq using v2 2x251 paired-end kits, which typically yielded about 1-2 million reads per sample. Each sample was pooled at about 4.2 nM, and roughly 5-7.5% PhiX was included to help cluster recognition. The paper's processing steps were these. FASTQ reads processed by Demultiplexor were assigned V and J genes by Decombinator through tag matching that tolerated a single base-pair mismatch. By using UMIs, Collapsinator corrected both sequencing errors and the frequency errors caused by PCR heterogeneity. TCRs were translated and CDR3s were extracted from the conserved cysteine to the FGXG phenylalanine by CDR3Translator, with non-productive sequences being flagged. Gini, Shannon entropy and inverse Simpson indices were computed after subsampling the repertoires to the same number of UMI-defined TCRs. Within the linear range, a power law was fitted by maximum likelihood to the distributions of clonotype abundance. Similar UMI counts, unique TCR numbers and clonal distributions were obtained with the pipeline and with MIGEC on one naive CD8 sample. In one analysis, naive TCRs that were also found in any memory subset of the same donor were excluded from the naive repertoire. Repertoires were searched for 7,322 CMV-associated CDR3 sequences compiled from VDJdb and a published dataset. TCRdb passed the public sequencing reads through fastp at Q25 and MiXCR, retaining productive beta sequences. Duplicate CDR3 protein sequences are folded into a single record with the most common DNA and genes. TCRdb, not the authors, supplied the V and J calls. The sample includes tens of thousands of distinct CDR3 sequences, with approximately 10% observed a single time. The top ten hold 1.2% of the sample.

CDR1 and CDR2 are read off the germline V gene (reference sequence) as LNHDA and SQIVND. V lost 3 bases and J lost 0 bases; the stretch between them is 21 bases long. Spanning cysteine to phenylalanine, the CDR3 consists of 19 amino acids. CDR3 DNA is the only sequence kept; it has 57 bases, read in frame from the first base. Separate amplification of TCR alpha and beta chain libraries was performed from the second PCR step onward. CMV status of each donor was established by measuring IFNgamma production from CD4+ T cells after fresh PBMCs were stimulated overnight with CMV viral lysate. Using Miltenyi beads, CD4 T cells were first positively selected, and CD8 T cells were then positively selected from the CD4-negative fraction. Cells were stained for CD3, CD4, CD8, CD45RA, CD27 and a live/dead dye and were sorted on a BD Aria II into four subsets based on CD45RA and CD27. Blood came from a few healthy volunteers, each fractionated into CD4 and CD8 T cells and then into four differentiation subsets. Around 130 ml of peripheral blood was collected from each donor, and PBMC were isolated from the blood using Ficoll-Paque PLUS density-gradient centrifugation. After sorting, cells were lysed in RLT buffer, RNA was extracted using a Qiagen RNeasy kit, and the extracted RNA was stored at -80 degrees C.

The source of the sample is a study of naive and memory T cell subsets (dated by TCRdb to 2016 to 2017). Regarding the study in general: An open-source, UMI-based TCR alpha and beta sequencing pipeline was applied to sorted naive and memory peripheral blood T cell subsets. RNA was DNase-treated and reverse transcribed with TCR constant-region primers, mostly using SuperScript III. The results of the functional CMV T cell responses matched the IgG serology results in every case. The research as a whole found: A clonotype was defined as a single alpha or beta chain sequence rather than as a paired alpha/beta receptor. The repertoire findings for the naive and memory subsets could not be validated against a ground truth, as none was available. RNA-based TCR counts may be affected by expression changes linked to T cell activation and differentiation. A few larger clonotypes were present in naive repertoires, particularly the CD8 repertoires, and these clonotypes were possibly memory cells re-expressing CD45RA. Once error correction was done, more than 95% of naive TCR sequences showed up just once, which made the naive abundance distributions much steeper than those of the memory subsets. In both CD4 and CD8 cells, going from naive through CM, EM and EMRA, the Gini index went up while Shannon and inverse Simpson diversity went down. A power law was followed by TCR abundance, with an exponent that differed between naive and memory subsets but was consistent across the three individuals.

Input material: naive CD8+ T cells from blood. The cell subset or site tag for this specimen amounts to: naive T cells, CD45RA high CD27+. The V and J segments used are TRBV19 and TRBJ1-5, with no D gene named confidently. The receptor was isolated from a human donor in good health. The bases are TGTGCCAGTAGTATTCGGAGACCCCGCGCCGCTTATAGCAATCAGCCCCAGCATTTT. Its product reads: CASSIRRPRAAYSNQPQHF.